The sample holds a few counts of the clone carrying this T cell receptor (beta chain). Antigen: not known. Within the library, unique molecular identifiers were attached to each individual cDNA molecule. MiXCR was run by TCRdb on the RACE reads, yielding one entry per CDR3 protein. The sample has 350,000 or so distinct CDR3 sequences, approximately 6.3% seen once. The CDR3 spans 12 residues. Between the trimmed V and J ends, which lost 2 bases and 6 bases, there was a span of 7 bases. Germline CDR1 and CDR2: SGHTA and FQGTGA. The data were obtained in a study of human T cells and chemical hapten exposure. General study points: Relative to control repertoires, expanded TCRs gave rise to significantly more large CDR3 similarity clusters.

The time point here: patch test 1, 2 weeks after DPC sensitization. Treatment given: therapeutic diphenylcyclopropenone sensitization with weekly scalp DPC. The receptor was isolated from a young woman with alopecia areata. Some clones in this sample may be carry-over from other donors' samples. The rearrangement links TRBV7-3 to TRBJ1-1; D is unresolved. This specimen consisted of whole blood, obtained in connection with sensitization to the hapten diphenylcyclopropenone (DPC). The CDR3, as DNA: TGTGCCAGCAGCTTATTTGGGTCTGAAGCTTTCTTT. Its translation: CASSLFGSEAFF.